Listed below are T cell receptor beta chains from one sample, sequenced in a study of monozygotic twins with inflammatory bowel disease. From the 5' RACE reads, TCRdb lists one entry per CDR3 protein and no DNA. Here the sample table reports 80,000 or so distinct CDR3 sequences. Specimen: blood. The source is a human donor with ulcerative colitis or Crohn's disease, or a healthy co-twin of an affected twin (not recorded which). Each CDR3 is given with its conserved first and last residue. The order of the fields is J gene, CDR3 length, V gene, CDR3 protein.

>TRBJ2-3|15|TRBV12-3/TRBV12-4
CATIAGGVGADTQYF
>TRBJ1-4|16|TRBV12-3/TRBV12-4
CASSPPSTATNEKLFF
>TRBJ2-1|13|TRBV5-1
CASSSNAGTGQFF
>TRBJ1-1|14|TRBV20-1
CSAREGGVNTEAFF
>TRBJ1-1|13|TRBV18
CASSPPWVTEAFF
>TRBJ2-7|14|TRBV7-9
CASSPRTEIYEQYF
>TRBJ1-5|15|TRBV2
CASRGRAYSNQPQHF
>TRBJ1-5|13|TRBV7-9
CASSLEAYQPQHF
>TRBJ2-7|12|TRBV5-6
CASSISGYEQYF
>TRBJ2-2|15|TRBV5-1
CASSPGTGVTGELFF
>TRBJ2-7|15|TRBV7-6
CASSLGGELIYEQYF
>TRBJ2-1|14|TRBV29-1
CSVEALAQDHEQFF
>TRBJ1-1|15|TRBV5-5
CASSWAWETNTEAFF
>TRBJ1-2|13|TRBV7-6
CASSSRGDYGYTF
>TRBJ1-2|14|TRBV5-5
CASSSSQGIYGYTF
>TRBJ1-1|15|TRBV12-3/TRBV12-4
CASSAKGFGPTEAFF
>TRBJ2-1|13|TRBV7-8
CASSLGGSDEQFF
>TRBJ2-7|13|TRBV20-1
CSAKGRGSYEQYF
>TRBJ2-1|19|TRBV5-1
CASSLMVSGLADSYNEQFF
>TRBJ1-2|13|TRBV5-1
CASSFGMGYGYTF
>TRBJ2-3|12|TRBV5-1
CASSAGADTQYF
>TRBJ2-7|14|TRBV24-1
CATQAGGFPYEQYF
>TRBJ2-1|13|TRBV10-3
CAIAGDLLVEQFF
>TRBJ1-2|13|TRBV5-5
CASSQNRGNGYTF
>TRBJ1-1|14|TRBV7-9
CASSLRGSGTEAFF
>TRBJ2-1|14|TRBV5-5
CASTGAGNYNEQFF